This TCR beta chain derives from a study of T cells in Graves' hyperthyroidism and ophthalmopathy. The junction had 12 bases not matched to a gene; V was cut back by 10 bases and J by 7 bases. The length of the CDR3 is 14 residues. Germline CDR1 ENHRY, CDR2 SYGVKD. There were TCR beta CDR3 regions amplified from RNA transcripts. The HTBI primer set served for first-round RT-PCR of the TCR CDR3. TCRdb analysed the multiplex PCR reads with MiXCR anew, one entry per CDR3 protein. The data contain about 590,000 distinct CDR3 sequences, approximately 15% of them singletons. Ten or more counts support this clonotype. Its antigen remains unidentified. Findings and caveats of the study: The majority of expanded thyroid clonotypes above 0.001 also appeared in blood.

Uncontrolled infection, other autoimmune disease, pregnancy or lactation barred patients from enrollment. Used for diagnoses were clinical symptoms, serum thyroxine and TRAb, thyroid ultrasound and orbital computed tomography. The rearrangement joins TRBV10-3 to TRBJ1-5; TRBD1 agrees at 8 bases. Sequencing input: blood. The clonotype originates from a woman aged 18-29 years with Graves' ophthalmopathy. For the CDR3, the DNA is TGTGCCACCGCTGGGCAGGGGGCTGAGCAGCCCCAGCATTTT. Protein product: CATAGQGAEQPQHF.